A single sample is the source of the 21 T cell receptor beta chains below, sequenced in a study of beta chain features in type 1 diabetes. Reverse transcribing all isolated RNA meant expressed TCRB transcripts were sequenced. The method was immunoSEQ multiplex PCR; TCRdb's version includes in-frame clones alone and lacks a portion of them. The profile shows 310,000 or so clones, over 7% of them singletons. The study, taken as a whole, reports: In every one of the four CD4+ subsets, TCRB CDR3s were moderately but significantly shorter in Type 1 diabetes patients.

Their antigen targets remain unknown. The sequenced material came from central memory CD4+ T cells from blood. All receptors come from a man aged 25-45 years with type 1 diabetes.

This clone has just a few counts. The same CDR3 also results from other DNA sequences found in this sample. The rearrangement joins TRBV10-3 to TRBJ2-3; possibly TRBD2 for D (5 bases). Germline V gene sequence: CDR1 ENHRY, CDR2 SYGVKD. This CDR3 region has 14 residues. V was trimmed by 0 bases and J by 3 bases, leaving 7 bases between them. The CDR3 loop reads CAISESSGTDTQYF. The CDR3, as DNA: TGTGCCATCAGTGAGTCGTCGGGAACAGATACGCAGTATTTT.

This clone was seen more than once but under ten times. The CDR3 spells CASSQETGESGYGYTF. The CDR3 DNA is TGCGCCAGCAGCCAAGAGACAGGGGAGTCTGGCTATGGCTACACCTTC. V gene TRBV4-3 combines with J gene TRBJ1-2, with 8 bases fitting TRBD1. Germline V gives CDR1 LGHNA, CDR2 YSLEER. The V segment lost 0 bases and the J segment 4 bases; nucleotides outside the gene matches: 7. The CDR3 sequence is 16 residues long.

This clone has just a few counts. The chain employs TRBV6-6 and TRBJ2-1; no firm D call. Germline V gene lookup returns CDR1 MNHNY and CDR2 SVGAGI (reference sequence). V was clipped by 5 bases and J by 7 bases, with 9 bases between them. The CDR3 is 12 residues long. The CDR3 nucleotides are TGTGCCAGCAGTCACCTAGGGAATGAGCAGTTCTTC. Amino acid sequence: CASSHLGNEQFF.

This clone was picked up a small number of times. The chain uses TRBV25-1 and TRBJ2-3; perhaps TRBD2 as D (6 bases). The CDR3 contains 13 residues. Germline CDR1 is MGHDK and CDR2 is SYGVNS. Trimming shortened V by 8 bases and J by 0 bases, and 9 bases separated the two germline ends. The CDR3: CASQGLSTDTQYF. CDR3 in DNA: TGTGCCAGCCAGGGACTGAGCACAGATACGCAGTATTTT. Full variable domain (missing parts from reference TRBV25-1 and TRBJ2-3): EADIYQTPRYLVIGTGKKITLECSQTMGHDKMYWYQQDPGMELHLIHYSYGVNSTEKGDLSSESTVSRIRTEHFPLTLESARPSHTSQYLCASQGLSTDTQYFGPGTRLTVL.

This clone was counted a few times. The chain employs TRBV2 and TRBJ1-5; D not certain. Trimming pared 4 bases from V and 1 base from J, leaving 5 bases between. CDR1 and CDR2 from the germline V gene are SNHLY and FYNNEI. CDR3 length equals 13 residues. CDR3 residues: CASSVVSNQPQHF. CDR3 bases: TGTGCCAGCAGTGTAGTCAGCAATCAGCCCCAGCATTTT.

This chain's CDR3 is CASSSGQGDTEAFF. The CDR3 nucleotides read TGTGCCAGTAGTTCGGGACAGGGCGACACTGAAGCTTTCTTT. This chain connects TRBV19 to TRBJ1-1; 9 bases align to TRBD1. V shed 5 bases and J 3 bases; nucleotides not matched to a gene: 4. The CDR3 consists of 14 residues. Per the germline V gene, CDR1 is LNHDA and CDR2 is SQIVND (reference sequence).

This sequence joins TRBV11-2 and TRBJ2-3; D is uncertain. CDR1 and CDR2 from the germline V gene are SGHAT and FQNNGV. Trimming took off 2 bases at V and 5 bases at J, with 5 bases between the two ends. CDR3 size: 12 residues. CDR3 nucleotides: TGTGCCAGCAGCTTAATGTTAGATACGCAGTATTTT. Translation: CASSLMLDTQYF.

This clone was seen only a few times. The J gene is TRBJ1-5, the V gene TRBV7-2; D is undetermined. The germline CDR1 and CDR2 sequences are SGHTA and FQGNSA. Trimming shortened V by 3 bases and J by 7 bases, and 4 bases separated the two germline ends. The CDR3 consists of 11 residues. The CDR3 DNA follows: TGTGCCAGCAGCTTGGGGCAGCCCCAGCATTTT. This encodes CASSLGQPQHF.

This clone was found a few times. The gene calls are TRBV5-1 and TRBJ2-1, with D unclear. The ends were cut back, 0 bases at V and 5 bases at J, with 9 bases in the middle. The CDR3 is 14 amino acids. Germline assignment: CDR1 SGHRS and CDR2 YFSETQ. The DNA for the CDR3 is TGCGCCAGCAGCTTGGGGGTAGATCACAATGAGCAGTTCTTC. It specifies CASSLGVDHNEQFF. Based on the CDR3 plus reference TRBV5-1 and TRBJ2-1, the full variable domain is KAGVTQTPRYLIKTRGQQVTLSCSPISGHRSVSWYQQTPGQGLQFLFEYFSETQRNKGNFPGRFSGRQFSNSRSEMNVSTLELGDSALYLCASSLGVDHNEQFFGPGTRLTVL.

This clone was seen a handful of times. The chain is built from TRBV7-9 and TRBJ2-7; 7 bases match TRBD1. The CDR3 has 14 amino acids. Losses at the gene ends were 6 bases for V and 5 bases for J; bases not matched to a gene: 10. The germline gives CDR1 SEHNR, CDR2 FQNEAQ (reference sequence). The CDR3, as DNA: TGTGCCAGCAGGTCTACAGGGGAAAGCGACGAGCAGTACTTC. This codes for CASRSTGESDEQYF.

The chain uses TRBV29-1 and TRBJ1-1; D is ambiguous. The germline V and J ends were trimmed by 7 bases and 0 bases, with 12 bases remaining between them. This CDR3 is built from 13 residues. CDR1 SQVTM and CDR2 ANQGSEA come from the germline V gene. CDR3 amino acids: CSASREMNTEAFF. The CDR3 nucleotides are TGCAGCGCGTCTCGGGAGATGAACACTGAAGCTTTCTTT.

This clone was observed a few times. The chain links TRBV20-1 to TRBJ2-3; D is uncertain. The CDR3 sequence is 11 residues long. Trimming shortened V by 1 base and J by 6 bases, and 5 bases separated the two germline ends. CDR1 DFQATT and CDR2 SNEGSKA come from the germline V gene (reference sequence). For the CDR3, the DNA is TGCAGTGCTAGAGTTTGGGATACGCAGTATTTT. Its protein product is CSARVWDTQYF.

This chain links TRBV2 with TRBJ2-5; D might be TRBD1 (5 bases). V was clipped by 5 bases and J by 2 bases, with 9 bases between them. This CDR3 has 13 residues. Per germline, CDR1 SNHLY and CDR2 FYNNEI. CDR3 in DNA: TGTGCCAGCAGTTCCGACAGTCAAGAGACCCAGTACTTC. Its translation is CASSSDSQETQYF.

The gene calls are TRBV7-9 and TRBJ2-3, with D possibly matching TRBD2 (5 bases). The germline gives CDR1 SEHNR, CDR2 FQNEAQ (reference sequence). The ends were cut back, 6 bases at V and 3 bases at J, with 10 bases in the middle. This CDR3 has 13 residues. CDR3 residues: CASRIEGTDTQYF. The CDR3 DNA reads TGTGCCAGCAGGATAGAGGGAACAGATACGCAGTATTTT. Full variable domain (rest looked up from reference TRBV7-9 and TRBJ2-3): DTGVSQNPRHKITKRGQNVTFRCDPISEHNRLYWYRQTLGQGPEFLTYFQNEAQLEKSRLLSDRFSAERPKGSFSTLEIQRTEQGDSAMYLCASRIEGTDTQYFGPGTRLTVL.

This clone has at least ten counts. The V and J genes are TRBV30 and TRBJ1-1, with D maybe TRBD1 (5 bases). Germline V lookup: CDR1 GTSNPN, CDR2 SVGIG (reference sequence). This CDR3 has 13 amino acids. V was pared by 7 bases and J by 0 bases, with 12 bases between. The CDR3 DNA is TGTGCCTACGAGAGGACAATGAACACTGAAGCTTTCTTT. This encodes CAYERTMNTEAFF. Looking up the rest from reference TRBV30 and TRBJ1-1 gives the full variable domain: SQTIHQWPATLVQPVGSPLSLECTVEGTSNPNLYWYRQAAGRGLQLLFYSVGIGQISSEVPQNLSASRPQDRQFILSSKKLLLSDSGFYLCAYERTMNTEAFFGQGTRLTVV.

The V gene is TRBV4-1, the J gene TRBJ1-1, with 7 bases identical to TRBD1. CDR3 length: 15 amino acids. Germline assignment: CDR1 MGHRA and CDR2 YSYEKL. After removal of 3 bases from V and 1 base from J, the junction contained 5 bases not matched to a gene. CDR3 residues: CASSHKQGENTEAFF. DNA of the CDR3: TGCGCCAGCAGCCATAAGCAGGGGGAGAACACTGAAGCTTTCTTT.

This clone was counted between two and nine times. The chain has TRBV28 and TRBJ2-3; D might be TRBD2 (5 bases). The ends were cut back, 3 bases at V and 6 bases at J, with 13 bases in the middle. The CDR3 consists of 14 residues. Germline V gene sequence: CDR1 MDHEN, CDR2 SYDVKM. DNA for the CDR3: TGTGCCAGCAGTTTCGGGGTTCCGGTCGATACGCAGTATTTT. Translated, it gives CASSFGVPVDTQYF.

This chain joins TRBV25-1 and TRBJ2-5, with 10 positions matching TRBD1. Germline CDR1 reads MGHDK; CDR2 reads SYGVNS. Trimming at V came to 2 bases and at J to 4 bases, leaving 7 bases not matched to a gene. The CDR3 extends over 16 amino acids. CDR3 nucleotide sequence: TGTGCCAGCAGTGAAGGACAGGGGGTTCGCGGAGAGACCCAGTACTTC. Its protein product is CASSEGQGVRGETQYF. The full variable domain, completed using reference TRBV25-1 and TRBJ2-5, is EADIYQTPRYLVIGTGKKITLECSQTMGHDKMYWYQQDPGMELHLIHYSYGVNSTEKGDLSSESTVSRIRTEHFPLTLESARPSHTSQYLCASSEGQGVRGETQYFGPGTRLLVL.

A few counts support this clone. The chain joins TRBV18 to TRBJ1-4; 8 positions agree with TRBD1. The germline CDR1 and CDR2 sequences are KGHSH and LQKENI. The V and J ends lost 4 bases and 8 bases, in that order; junction bases with no gene match: 3. CDR3 length: 13 residues. CDR3: CASSQGQDEKLFF. CDR3 in DNA: TGTGCCAGCTCACAGGGACAGGACGAAAAACTGTTTTTT.

There are a few counts of this clone. The chain recombines TRBV7-9 with TRBJ2-3, with 8 bases that match TRBD1. Germline lookup yields CDR1 SEHNR and CDR2 FQNEAQ (reference sequence). The CDR3 has 14 amino acids. Trimming cost V 4 bases and J 6 bases; bases outside gene matches: 6. The CDR3 loop reads CASSYDRGGDTQYF. The CDR3 DNA reads TGTGCCAGCAGCTATGACAGGGGCGGGGATACGCAGTATTTT.

This clone occurred a few times. The chain links TRBV11-2 to TRBJ2-1; tentative D call: TRBD2 (6 bases). Deletions cut 2 bases from V and 2 bases from J, with 13 bases between. Germline V CDR1 and CDR2: SGHAT, FQNNGV. The CDR3 is 16 amino acids. The CDR3 DNA is TGTGCCAGCAGCTTATCGTCGGGGGTTCCCTACAATGAGCAGTTCTTC. Translating it yields CASSLSSGVPYNEQFF.